This entry lists 30 T cell receptor beta chains sequenced from one sample in a study of shared T cell receptors in the human thymus. Clones were read by immunoSEQ multiplex PCR, and TCRdb kept only the in-frame ones, dropping some. The sample lists 700,000 or so clones, approximately 85% occurring once. These data were also filed under a second study, of human thymus T cells.

Input material: thymocytes. The receptor source for this set is a girl in the first two years of life with a congenital heart defect.

The chain joins TRBV10-1 to TRBJ2-2; a possible D gene is TRBD2 (5 bases). V gave up 0 bases and J gave up 2 bases, with 28 bases separating them. Germline V gives CDR1 WNHNN, CDR2 SYGVQD (reference sequence). This CDR3 contains 22 residues. The CDR3 reads CASSESLVRTPFDRGNTGELFF. Here the CDR3 DNA reads TGCGCCAGCAGTGAGTCGCTTGTTCGGACCCCCTTCGATCGGGGAAACACCGGGGAGCTGTTTTTT.

The chain uses TRBV7-9 and TRBJ2-2, with D tentatively TRBD2 (5 bases). The germline gives CDR1 SEHNR, CDR2 FQNEAQ (reference sequence). V was trimmed by 6 bases and J by 2 bases, leaving 7 bases between them. This CDR3 contains 13 residues. The CDR3 DNA reads TGTGCCAGCAGATCGGGAAACACCGGGGAGCTGTTTTTT. Residues: CASRSGNTGELFF.

The chain has TRBV10-3 and TRBJ1-1; TRBD1 might be the D (6 bases). The length of the CDR3 is 14 residues. CDR1 ENHRY and CDR2 SYGVKD come from the germline V gene. With 7 bases removed from V and 3 bases from J, the gap between germline ends came to 15 bases. Written as DNA, the CDR3 is TGTGCCATCAAGGTCACGTCAGGGGACACTGAAGCTTTCTTT. Translated: CAIKVTSGDTEAFF.

The J gene is TRBJ1-1, the V gene TRBV18, with D uncertain. V was pared by 2 bases and J by 2 bases, with 9 bases between. This CDR3 has 14 amino acids. Germline CDR1 is KGHSH and CDR2 is LQKENI. CDR3 DNA: TGTGCCAGCTCACCAAGGCGGAGTAACACTGAAGCTTTCTTT. It yields the protein CASSPRRSNTEAFF.

The chain links TRBV5-1 to TRBJ1-1, with D unresolved. The CDR3 sequence is 17 residues long. Germline values: CDR1 SGHRS, CDR2 YFSETQ. Trimming shortened V by 0 bases and J by 4 bases, and 19 bases separated the two germline ends. The CDR3 loop is CASSLGWAPDRGTEAFF. The DNA of the CDR3 is TGCGCCAGCAGCTTGGGATGGGCCCCCGATCGGGGCACTGAAGCTTTCTTT.

The chain is built from TRBV5-1 and TRBJ1-3; 10 bases align to TRBD1. CDR3 length equals 20 residues. With V trimmed by 1 base and J by 0 bases, 13 bases remained unmatched. Looked up from germline, CDR1 is SGHRS and CDR2 is YFSETQ. CDR3 DNA: TGCGCCAGCAGCTTGAGCCCGACAGGGGGCCCCTCTCTCTCTGGAAACACCATATATTTT. The encoded protein is CASSLSPTGGPSLSGNTIYF. Combining the CDR3 with reference TRBV5-1 and TRBJ1-3 gives the whole variable domain KAGVTQTPRYLIKTRGQQVTLSCSPISGHRSVSWYQQTPGQGLQFLFEYFSETQRNKGNFPGRFSGRQFSNSRSEMNVSTLELGDSALYLCASSLSPTGGPSLSGNTIYFGEGSWLTVV.

The chain employs TRBV6-6 and TRBJ2-7; TRBD1 aligns across 10 bases. CDR1 and CDR2 from the germline V gene are MNHNY and SVGAGI (reference sequence). The V gene end was trimmed by 6 bases and the J gene end by 2 bases; junction bases not matched to a gene: 7. The CDR3 runs to 15 residues. CDR3 region: CASRSGQGGTYEQYF. The CDR3 bases are TGTGCCAGCAGGTCCGGACAGGGGGGAACCTACGAGCAGTACTTC.

The genes are TRBV27 and TRBJ1-4, with D maybe TRBD1 (6 bases). The germline gives CDR1 MNHEY, CDR2 SMNVEV (reference sequence). The ends were cut back, 5 bases at V and 3 bases at J, with 13 bases in the middle. The length of the CDR3 is 15 residues. The CDR3 DNA sequence: TGTGCCAGCAGTGCCTGGGGGCCCCCTAATGAAAAACTGTTTTTT. Its translation: CASSAWGPPNEKLFF.

This chain joins TRBV29-1 and TRBJ1-2; D is unresolved. The ends were cut back, 4 bases at V and 7 bases at J, with 7 bases in the middle. Germline V gene lookup returns CDR1 SQVTM and CDR2 ANQGSEA. The CDR3 loop spans 10 amino acids. The CDR3 loop reads CSVAGSGYTF. The CDR3 DNA reads as TGCAGCGTTGCTGGTAGTGGCTACACCTTC.

The CDR3 protein is CASSFIGGGGEKLFF. The CDR3 DNA reads as TGTGCCAGCAGTTTTATCGGGGGCGGGGGTGAAAAACTGTTTTTT. This rearrangement joins TRBV27 to TRBJ1-4, with D maybe TRBD1 (6 bases). Germline CDR1 reads MNHEY; CDR2 reads SMNVEV (reference sequence). The V end lost 3 bases, the J end lost 7 bases, and 15 bases lay between the germline ends. The CDR3 is made up of 15 amino acids.

This chain uses TRBV28 with TRBJ2-4; maybe TRBD1 (5 bases). This CDR3 comprises 16 residues. Germline V lookup: CDR1 MDHEN, CDR2 SYDVKM. Trimming removed 5 bases at V and 0 bases at J, with 14 bases between. This CDR3 is CASSGRQGLAKNIQYF. CDR3 nucleotide sequence: TGTGCCAGCAGTGGTCGGCAGGGTCTAGCCAAAAACATTCAGTACTTC. Together with reference TRBV28 and TRBJ2-4, the CDR3 gives the full variable domain: DVKVTQSSRYLVKRTGEKVFLECVQDMDHENMFWYRQDPGLGLRLIYFSYDVKMKEKGDIPEGYSVSREKKERFSLILESASTNQTSMYLCASSGRQGLAKNIQYFGAGTRLSVL.

The genes are TRBV6-1 and TRBJ2-7; 9 nucleotides match TRBD1. The CDR3 sequence is 13 residues long. Looked up from germline, CDR1 is MNHNS and CDR2 is SASEGT. With 5 bases clipped from V and 6 bases from J, the junction kept 5 bases outside the gene matches. CDR3 loop: CASSLGTGCEQYF. The CDR3 DNA is TGTGCCAGCAGTTTAGGGACAGGGTGCGAGCAGTACTTC.

This chain links TRBV6-1 with TRBJ2-1; 8 nucleotides match TRBD2. The germline V gene has CDR1 MNHNS and CDR2 SASEGT. J lost 6 bases, V lost 3 bases, and 4 bases had no gene match. The CDR3 length is 14 residues. DNA of the CDR3: TGTGCCAGCAGTGATAGCGGGGCCTTCAATGAGCAGTTCTTC. As protein: CASSDSGAFNEQFF.

The CDR3 protein is CGTRSAGLGYGYTF. The CDR3 DNA reads TGTGGAACACGATCTGCAGGGTTGGGGTATGGCTACACCTTC. The chain has TRBV28 and TRBJ1-2; maybe TRBD1 (5 bases). From germline, CDR1 is MDHEN and CDR2 SYDVKM. This CDR3 has 14 amino acids.

The chain recombines TRBV6-6 with TRBJ1-1; 7 bases align to TRBD1. Trimming took 0 bases from V and 6 from J; bases not matched to a gene: 1. This CDR3 is built from 13 residues. The germline CDR1 and CDR2 sequences are MNHNY and SVGAGI (reference sequence). The CDR3, as DNA: TGTGCCAGCAGTTACTCGACAGGGTCTGAAGCTTTCTTT. Its protein product is CASSYSTGSEAFF.

This chain joins TRBV5-1 and TRBJ1-1; TRBD1 agrees at 8 bases. Germline V CDR1 and CDR2: SGHRS, YFSETQ. The CDR3 spans 15 residues. With 0 bases clipped from V and 6 bases from J, the junction kept 7 bases outside the gene matches. The CDR3 spells CASSLVEYRGSEAFF. The CDR3 coding sequence is TGCGCCAGCAGCTTGGTTGAGTACAGGGGGTCTGAAGCTTTCTTT.

The V and J genes are TRBV5-1 and TRBJ2-3; D is undetermined. The V and J ends lost 2 bases and 2 bases respectively, with 9 bases between them. From germline, CDR1 is SGHRS and CDR2 YFSETQ. This CDR3 spans 14 amino acids. CDR3 amino acids: CASSFRDFTDTQYF. DNA of the CDR3: TGCGCCAGCAGCTTCCGAGACTTCACAGATACGCAGTATTTT.

CDR3 sequence reads: CASRYRGDTEAFF. Here the CDR3 DNA reads TGTGCCAGCAGGTACAGGGGGGACACTGAAGCTTTCTTT. This chain links TRBV6-1 with TRBJ1-1; 8 bases line up with TRBD1. Germline values: CDR1 MNHNS, CDR2 SASEGT. The trim removed 6 bases at V and 3 bases at J, leaving 3 bases unmatched. This CDR3 region has 13 residues.

The chain recombines TRBV15 with TRBJ2-1; D is possibly TRBD2 (5 bases). The CDR3 spans 12 residues. Germline V CDR1 and CDR2: LNHNV, YYDKDF (reference sequence). Trimming pared 5 bases from V and 8 bases from J, leaving 10 bases between. The CDR3: CATSSGLHEQFF. For the CDR3, the DNA is TGTGCCACCAGCTCCGGACTCCATGAGCAGTTCTTC.

The CDR3 is CASSHESNSPLHF. For the CDR3, the DNA is TGCGCCAGCAGCCATGAGAGTAATTCACCCCTCCACTTT. V is TRBV4-3 and J is TRBJ1-6, with D uncertain. CDR3 length: 13 amino acids. Per germline, CDR1 LGHNA and CDR2 YSLEER. Trimming stripped 3 bases from V and 6 bases from J, with 6 bases between.

CDR3 DNA: TGTGCCAGCAGCCCAGGGCCTGTCTATGGCTACACCTTC. It translates to CASSPGPVYGYTF. This rearrangement joins TRBV7-9 to TRBJ1-2, with D maybe TRBD1 (5 bases). V dropped 5 bases and J dropped 4 bases, with 11 bases sitting between them. The CDR3 runs to 13 residues. Germline CDR1 reads SEHNR; CDR2 reads FQNEAQ (reference sequence).

The genes are TRBV9 and TRBJ1-2; the match to TRBD1 covers 10 bases. This CDR3 has 16 amino acids. Looked up from germline, CDR1 is SGDLS and CDR2 is YYNGEE. With V trimmed by 0 bases and J by 1 base, 3 bases remained unmatched. The CDR3 sequence: CASSVGGTGVNYGYTF. The DNA of the CDR3 is TGTGCCAGCAGCGTAGGAGGGACAGGGGTTAACTATGGCTACACCTTC.

The chain uses TRBV5-6 and TRBJ1-5; D gene unclear. The CDR3 runs 14 residues. The ends were cut back, 6 bases at V and 4 bases at J, with 14 bases in the middle. Looked up from germline, CDR1 is SGHDT and CDR2 is YYEEEE. The CDR3 region has the DNA TGTGCCAGCAATCAGGCGAGCGGGAATCAGCCCCAGCATTTT. It translates to CASNQASGNQPQHF.

J is TRBJ2-2 and V is TRBV9, with 10 bases identical to TRBD2. J gave up 6 bases and V 3 bases, and 11 bases lay outside the gene matches. There are 17 residues in the CDR3. CDR1 and CDR2 from the germline V gene are SGDLS and YYNGEE. CDR3 protein: CASSASGGVVQAGELFF. For the CDR3, the DNA is TGTGCCAGCAGCGCCAGCGGGGGGGTTGTGCAGGCCGGGGAGCTGTTTTTT. Full variable domain (remainder filled in from reference TRBV9 and TRBJ2-2): DSGVTQTPKHLITATGQRVTLRCSPRSGDLSVYWYQQSLDQGLQFLIQYYNGEERAKGNILERFSAQQFPDLHSELNLSSLELGDSALYFCASSASGGVVQAGELFFGEGSRLTVL.

The chain couples TRBV5-4 to TRBJ2-3; D possibly corresponds to TRBD1 (7 bases). The CDR3 length is 19 residues. Germline V gene sequence: CDR1 SGHNT, CDR2 YYREEE (reference sequence). Trimming removed 0 bases at V and 2 bases at J, with 22 bases between. CDR3 loop: CASSLANLYRGGATDTQYF. The CDR3 DNA follows: TGTGCCAGCAGCTTGGCAAACTTATACAGGGGAGGTGCCACAGATACGCAGTATTTT.

This chain joins TRBV5-1 and TRBJ2-1; 7 bases fit TRBD2. V shed 0 bases and J 8 bases; nucleotides not matched to a gene: 11. Germline assignment: CDR1 SGHRS and CDR2 YFSETQ. The CDR3 runs to 16 residues. The CDR3 sequence is CASSLGLAVFIYEQFF. CDR3 in DNA: TGCGCCAGCAGCTTGGGCCTAGCGGTGTTTATATATGAGCAGTTCTTC. The full variable domain, with the rest looked up from reference TRBV5-1 and TRBJ2-1, is KAGVTQTPRYLIKTRGQQVTLSCSPISGHRSVSWYQQTPGQGLQFLFEYFSETQRNKGNFPGRFSGRQFSNSRSEMNVSTLELGDSALYLCASSLGLAVFIYEQFFGPGTRLTVL.

The V gene is TRBV7-2, the J gene TRBJ2-3; 9 bases are a match to TRBD1. CDR3 size: 16 residues. The trim removed 1 base at V and 4 bases at J, leaving 6 bases unmatched. The germline V gene encodes CDR1 SGHTA and CDR2 FQGNSA. For the CDR3, the DNA is TGTGCCAGCAGCTTAGGCCGGGACAGGGATGCAGATACGCAGTATTTT. This encodes CASSLGRDRDADTQYF.

The chain uses TRBV19 and TRBJ1-1; 8 nucleotides line up with TRBD1. After removal of 5 bases from V and 4 bases from J, the junction contained 9 bases not matched to a gene. This CDR3 is built from 15 residues. CDR1 is LNHDA and CDR2 is SQIVND in the germline V gene (reference sequence). CDR3 bases: TGTGCCAGTAGTGCCGCCGGACAGGGAAGCACTGAAGCTTTCTTT. As protein: CASSAAGQGSTEAFF.

This rearrangement joins TRBV7-8 to TRBJ2-5; 10 nucleotides match TRBD1. V was clipped by 7 bases and J by 4 bases; unmatched bases: 12. The CDR3 extends over 16 amino acids. Germline values: CDR1 SGHVS, CDR2 FQNEAQ. CDR3 bases: TGTGCCAGCAAGGCGGACAGGACAGGGGGTAGAGAGACCCAGTACTTC. Translating gives CASKADRTGGRETQYF.

The chain is built from TRBV9 and TRBJ1-3; maybe TRBD1 (5 bases). Trimming took off 0 bases at V and 0 bases at J, with 16 bases between the two ends. CDR3 size: 18 residues. Germline V gene lookup returns CDR1 SGDLS and CDR2 YYNGEE. The CDR3 sequence: CASSVVGAGAYSGNTIYF. In DNA, the CDR3 is TGTGCCAGCAGCGTAGTTGGGGCAGGTGCTTACTCTGGAAACACCATATATTTT.